This T cell receptor beta chain originates from a study of OX40 agonist ivuxolimab in advanced cancers. For the study at large: Administration of intravenous ivuxolimab to patients occurred every 2 weeks at 0.01 to 10 mg/kg.

TCRdb's copy holds only in-frame clones and misses some; the assay was immunoSEQ multiplex PCR. The sample holds roughly 110,000 clones, approximately 90% seen once. The CDR3 has 13 amino acids. V gave up 0 bases and J gave up 8 bases, with 11 bases separating them. CDR1 and CDR2 (germline): SGHKS, YYEKEE (reference sequence). Patients with a history of autoimmune disease or on systemic immunosuppression were excluded. The sequenced sample was CD4+ or CD8+ T cells sorted from blood, obtained in a trial of the OX40 agonist ivuxolimab. The chain joins TRBV5-5 to TRBJ1-2; D remains unclear. The origin of this receptor is an adult with an advanced solid tumor such as melanoma, head and neck, liver or kidney cancer. CDR3 sequence (DNA): TGTGCCAGCAGCTTGGTCGTCGGGCGAGGCTACACCTTC. Translation: CASSLVVGRGYTF.